A selection of T cell receptor beta chains follows, all from one sample in a study of cytomegalovirus exposure and HLA in healthy donors. Produced via immunoSEQ multiplex PCR; TCRdb's table is partial and in-frame only. The profile shows 150,000 to 200,000 clones, around nine tenths of them singletons. Sequencing was carried out using PBMCs. The receptors come from a man in his late teens or twenties in good health and CMV-seropositive. CDR3s include the opening cysteine and the closing phenylalanine or tryptophan. Each record gives: clone size, J gene, CDR3 length, V gene, D gene, CDR3 DNA, CDR3 protein. D genes are given only for firm matches. Clone size, where shown, is once, few, many, or a class for clones that have expanded.

abundance: once
j_gene: TRBJ2-7
len: 16
v_gene: TRBV9
d_gene: TRBD2
CDR3nt: TGTGCCAGCAGCGCAGGATCTAGCGGGGGGTCCTACGAGCAGTACTTC
CDR3aa: CASSAGSSGGSYEQYF

abundance: few
j_gene: TRBJ1-1
len: 10
v_gene: TRBV2
d_gene: .
CDR3nt: TGTGCGGAGGGGAGTCCTGAAGCTTTCTTT
CDR3aa: CAEGSPEAFF

abundance: .
j_gene: TRBJ2-2
len: 16
v_gene: TRBV6-6
d_gene: TRBD2
CDR3nt: TGTGCCAGCATGGACAGACTAGCGGGGTCGCACGGGGAGCTGTTTTTT
CDR3aa: CASMDRLAGSHGELFF

abundance: .
j_gene: TRBJ2-1
len: 16
v_gene: TRBV29-1
d_gene: .
CDR3nt: TGCAGCGTCGCCCGATGGGCAGGGGGGTCCTACAATGAGCAGTTCTTC
CDR3aa: CSVARWAGGSYNEQFF

abundance: .
j_gene: TRBJ2-6
len: 15
v_gene: TRBV14
d_gene: .
CDR3nt: TGTGCCAGCAGCCAAGGGCTGGCTGGGGCCAACGTCCTGACTTTC
CDR3aa: CASSQGLAGANVLTF

abundance: once
j_gene: TRBJ2-1
len: 17
v_gene: TRBV4-3
d_gene: TRBD2
CDR3nt: TGCGCCAGCAGCACACGGACTAGCGGGAGGGGGGACAATGAGCAGTTCTTC
CDR3aa: CASSTRTSGRGDNEQFF

abundance: once
j_gene: TRBJ2-3
len: 14
v_gene: TRBV7-3
d_gene: .
CDR3nt: TGTGCCAGCAGCACCGGGAGTTTCACAGATACGCAGTATTTT
CDR3aa: CASSTGSFTDTQYF

abundance: .
j_gene: TRBJ1-4
len: 15
v_gene: TRBV7-8
d_gene: TRBD1
CDR3nt: TGTGCCAGCAGCCAACGGACAGGGTTAGGAGTAAAACTGTTTTTT
CDR3aa: CASSQRTGLGVKLFF

abundance: .
j_gene: TRBJ2-1
len: 14
v_gene: TRBV4-2
d_gene: .
CDR3nt: TGTGCCAGCAGCCAAGGGTTACAGGGAGATAGTCAGTTCTTC
CDR3aa: CASSQGLQGDSQFF

abundance: .
j_gene: TRBJ1-1
len: 16
v_gene: TRBV7-2
d_gene: TRBD1
CDR3nt: TGTGCCAGCAGCTTTATCACGACAGGGGTGGGCACTGAAGCTTTCTTT
CDR3aa: CASSFITTGVGTEAFF

abundance: .
j_gene: TRBJ2-2
len: 16
v_gene: TRBV6-6
d_gene: TRBD1
CDR3nt: TGTGCCAGCCGACGGAGACAGGGTTTAAACACCGGGGAGCTGTTTTTT
CDR3aa: CASRRRQGLNTGELFF

abundance: .
j_gene: TRBJ2-7
len: 12
v_gene: TRBV6-5
d_gene: .
CDR3nt: TGTGCCAGCAGTCGAGACAGAGGCGAGCAGTACTTC
CDR3aa: CASSRDRGEQYF

abundance: .
j_gene: TRBJ1-1
len: 14
v_gene: TRBV7-3
d_gene: .
CDR3nt: TGTGCCAGCAGCTTAACACGGTCGAACACTGAAGCTTTCTTT
CDR3aa: CASSLTRSNTEAFF

abundance: .
j_gene: TRBJ1-2
len: 13
v_gene: TRBV29-1
d_gene: .
CDR3nt: TGCAGCGTTGAAGAACTCCCCCTCTATGGCTACACCTTC
CDR3aa: CSVEELPLYGYTF

abundance: .
j_gene: TRBJ2-1
len: 16
v_gene: TRBV7-9
d_gene: .
CDR3nt: TGTGCCAGCAGCCCAGGGGTTGGGAGCTCCTACAATGAGCAGTTCTTC
CDR3aa: CASSPGVGSSYNEQFF

abundance: .
j_gene: TRBJ2-3
len: 16
v_gene: TRBV4-2
d_gene: TRBD2
CDR3nt: TGTGCCAGCAGCCAAGAAGGAGGCGGGGGGGCAGATACGCAGTATTTT
CDR3aa: CASSQEGGGGADTQYF

abundance: once
j_gene: TRBJ2-7
len: 15
v_gene: TRBV9
d_gene: .
CDR3nt: TGTGCCAGCAGCGTAGCCCAAGCGGAGACCTACGAGCAGTACTTC
CDR3aa: CASSVAQAETYEQYF

abundance: few
j_gene: TRBJ1-2
len: 12
v_gene: TRBV15
d_gene: TRBD1
CDR3nt: TGTGCCACGCGGACAGGAACTTATGGCTACACCTTC
CDR3aa: CATRTGTYGYTF

abundance: .
j_gene: TRBJ2-1
len: 15
v_gene: TRBV2
d_gene: TRBD1
CDR3nt: TGTGCCAGTACGGAGAGGACAGGGGTCTACAATGAGCAGTTCTTC
CDR3aa: CASTERTGVYNEQFF

abundance: .
j_gene: TRBJ1-4
len: 15
v_gene: TRBV4-1
d_gene: .
CDR3nt: TGCGCCAGCAGCCAGAACAGGGTGAGGAATGAAAAACTGTTTTTT
CDR3aa: CASSQNRVRNEKLFF

abundance: .
j_gene: TRBJ2-1
len: 11
v_gene: TRBV20-1
d_gene: .
CDR3nt: TGCAGTGGAGAGGGCCGCAATGAGCAGTTCTTC
CDR3aa: CSGEGRNEQFF

abundance: .
j_gene: TRBJ2-1
len: 16
v_gene: TRBV18
d_gene: .
CDR3nt: TGTGCCAGCTCACCGCGAGAGGACATCTCCTACAATGAGCAGTTCTTC
CDR3aa: CASSPREDISYNEQFF

abundance: .
j_gene: TRBJ1-2
len: 16
v_gene: TRBV18
d_gene: TRBD1
CDR3nt: TGTGCCAGCTCACCAGACTCACAGGGGGACGGCTATGGCTACACCTTC
CDR3aa: CASSPDSQGDGYGYTF

abundance: .
j_gene: TRBJ2-6
len: 15
v_gene: TRBV2
d_gene: TRBD1
CDR3nt: TGTGCCAGGGGACAGGGCAGCTCTGGGGCCAACGTCCTGACTTTC
CDR3aa: CARGQGSSGANVLTF

abundance: .
j_gene: TRBJ1-1
len: 17
v_gene: TRBV25-1
d_gene: .
CDR3nt: TGTGCCAGCAGTGAATTCGGCGGGCCCCAACCCTCCACTGAAGCTTTCTTT
CDR3aa: CASSEFGGPQPSTEAFF

abundance: .
j_gene: TRBJ2-7
len: 15
v_gene: TRBV5-1
d_gene: .
CDR3nt: TGCGCCAGCAGCTTGGGAGCGGGCCCGTCCTACGAGCAGTACTTC
CDR3aa: CASSLGAGPSYEQYF

abundance: .
j_gene: TRBJ1-4
len: 15
v_gene: TRBV28
d_gene: .
CDR3nt: TGTGCCAGCAGCCCTGGACAGACAACTAATGAAAAACTGTTTTTT
CDR3aa: CASSPGQTTNEKLFF

abundance: .
j_gene: TRBJ1-5
len: 14
v_gene: TRBV4-2
d_gene: .
CDR3nt: TGTGCCAGCAGCCGAGGGGGGGGCAATCAGCCCCAGCATTTT
CDR3aa: CASSRGGGNQPQHF

abundance: .
j_gene: TRBJ2-3
len: 15
v_gene: TRBV2
d_gene: .
CDR3nt: TGTGCCAGCGAAGAGGGCCCAAGGTTAAAAGATACGCAGTATTTT
CDR3aa: CASEEGPRLKDTQYF

abundance: once
j_gene: TRBJ2-7
len: 16
v_gene: TRBV7-9
d_gene: TRBD1
CDR3nt: TGTGCCACCTCTGATATATCGACAGGGATTACCTACGAGCAGTACTTC
CDR3aa: CATSDISTGITYEQYF

abundance: .
j_gene: TRBJ2-2
len: 14
v_gene: TRBV7-3
d_gene: .
CDR3nt: TGTGCCAGCAGCCCGGGACTCTTCACCGGGGAGCTGTTTTTT
CDR3aa: CASSPGLFTGELFF

abundance: .
j_gene: TRBJ1-2
len: 16
v_gene: TRBV28
d_gene: TRBD1
CDR3nt: TGTGCCAGCAGTTCCCCAGCGACAGGGCTGCTCTATGGCTACACCTTC
CDR3aa: CASSSPATGLLYGYTF

abundance: .
j_gene: TRBJ1-1
len: 15
v_gene: TRBV28
d_gene: .
CDR3nt: TGTGCCAGCAGCCATGGGGGGGGGCTGGGCACTGAAGCTTTCTTT
CDR3aa: CASSHGGGLGTEAFF

abundance: .
j_gene: TRBJ2-7
len: 16
v_gene: TRBV5-1
d_gene: TRBD1
CDR3nt: TGCGCCAGCAGCCCAAAGACGGGACAGGGCAACTACGAGCAGTACTTC
CDR3aa: CASSPKTGQGNYEQYF

abundance: once
j_gene: TRBJ2-7
len: 16
v_gene: TRBV6-5
d_gene: TRBD2
CDR3nt: TGTGCCAGCAGTTATTTAGCGGGGGGGGCGACCTACGAGCAGTACTTC
CDR3aa: CASSYLAGGATYEQYF

abundance: few
j_gene: TRBJ2-7
len: 16
v_gene: TRBV19
d_gene: TRBD2
CDR3nt: TGTGCCAGTAGTATAGGTTGGGGGGGAGGCCCCTACGAGCAGTACTTC
CDR3aa: CASSIGWGGGPYEQYF

abundance: .
j_gene: TRBJ2-7
len: 15
v_gene: TRBV4-3
d_gene: TRBD2
CDR3nt: TGCGCCAGCAGCCCTGGGACTAGCGGGGCCTACGAGCAGTACTTC
CDR3aa: CASSPGTSGAYEQYF

abundance: .
j_gene: TRBJ1-5
len: 15
v_gene: TRBV19
d_gene: TRBD1
CDR3nt: TGTGCCAGCGCGTTCCGGGACAGCCCCGTATGGCCCCAGCATTTT
CDR3aa: CASAFRDSPVWPQHF

abundance: .
j_gene: TRBJ1-2
len: 16
v_gene: TRBV9
d_gene: .
CDR3nt: TGTGCCAGCAGCGTAGATGCGGGTTATTCTAACTATGGCTACACCTTC
CDR3aa: CASSVDAGYSNYGYTF

abundance: .
j_gene: TRBJ2-5
len: 11
v_gene: TRBV2
d_gene: .
CDR3nt: TGTGCCAGCAGTGACCTGGGGAGAAAGTACTTC
CDR3aa: CASSDLGRKYF

abundance: .
j_gene: TRBJ2-2
len: 16
v_gene: TRBV5-6
d_gene: TRBD2
CDR3nt: TGTGCCAGCAGCCGCCTTAGCGGGGTGAACACCGGGGAGCTGTTTTTT
CDR3aa: CASSRLSGVNTGELFF